Below, 25 T cell receptor beta chains from the same sample are listed, as sequenced in a study of T cells in severe cutaneous drug reactions. TCR subtype-specific primers in iRepertoire multiplex PCR prepared libraries for bulk and single-cell sequencing. TCRdb re-called the multiplex PCR reads and catalogs CDR3 proteins one per entry, DNA excluded. Recorded for this sample: fewer than 10,000 distinct CDR3 sequences. The patients sequenced had a carbamazepine-induced Stevens-Johnson syndrome or toxic epidermal necrolysis reaction. Input material: cells from a skin blister. These TCRs come from a human donor with a severe cutaneous adverse drug reaction.

The chain couples TRBV6-1 to TRBJ1-1. The CDR3 spans 14 residues. Germline CDR1 and CDR2: MNHNS and SASEGT. The CDR3 region is CASSETVMNTEAFF.

The chain combines TRBV28 with TRBJ2-3. This CDR3 is 15 amino acids long. CDR1 is MDHEN and CDR2 is SYDVKM in the germline V gene. This CDR3 reads CASSLPEGLTDTQYF.

The chain is built from TRBV9 and TRBJ2-3; the TRBD1 assignment by TCRdb is unverifiable without DNA. The germline gives CDR1 SGDLS, CDR2 YYNGEE. The CDR3 has 16 residues. CDR3 region: CASSPFGQGSLDTQYF.

The rearrangement joins TRBV6-2 or TRBV6-3 to TRBJ2-2; the TCRdb D gene call, TRBD1, has no DNA to confirm it. The CDR3 loop spans 17 amino acids. Germline CDR1 is MNHEY and CDR2 is SVGEGT. CDR3 residues: CASSYRPGRPNTGELFF.

By frequency, this clonotype registers medium-sized (0.01 to 0.1%). This chain uses TRBV6-5 with TRBJ2-1; TCRdb lists TRBD2, though no DNA is available to test this call. There are 16 residues in the CDR3. Germline CDR1 MNHEY, CDR2 SVGAGI. CDR3 loop: CASTLGLAGGPSEQFF.

Its frequency marks this clonotype as medium-sized. The chain combines TRBV12-3 or TRBV12-4 with TRBJ2-1. The CDR3 is 12 amino acids. The CDR3: CAIASSYNEQFF.

V gene TRBV10-2 combines with J gene TRBJ2-2; absent DNA, TCRdb's TRBD2 call cannot be checked. This CDR3 is built from 16 residues. Germline CDR1 reads WSHSY; CDR2 reads SAAADI. The chain's CDR3 is CASSWLAGGNTGELFF.

V usage is TRBV28 and J usage is TRBJ2-1. The CDR3 extends over 11 amino acids. The germline CDR1 and CDR2 sequences are MDHEN and SYDVKM. CDR3 region: CASSCWVEQFF.

The genes are TRBV15 and TRBJ2-2. The CDR3 consists of 14 residues. Germline loops: CDR1 LNHNV, CDR2 YYDKDF (reference sequence). CDR3 region: CATSRGADTGELFF.

The chain is built from TRBV28 and TRBJ2-2. From germline, CDR1 is MDHEN and CDR2 SYDVKM. This CDR3 comprises 16 residues. Here the CDR3 reads CASSFSFRANTGELFF.

The rearrangement joins TRBV4-3 to TRBJ1-4. Germline CDR1 is LGHNA and CDR2 is YSLEER. The CDR3 length is 15 residues. The CDR3 sequence: CASSPVGATNDKLFF.

Judged by frequency, this clonotype is medium-sized. This chain links TRBV13 with TRBJ2-3. The CDR3 is 15 residues long. Germline values: CDR1 PRHDT, CDR2 FYEKMQ (reference sequence). CDR3 residues: CASSFFGVGTDTQYF.

The chain employs TRBV27 and TRBJ1-1; the D gene TCRdb calls, TRBD1, cannot be checked with no DNA. The CDR3 spans 16 residues. Looked up from germline, CDR1 is MNHEY and CDR2 is SMNVEV (reference sequence). CDR3 loop: CASSLFQGASDTEAFF.

CDR3 sequence: CSVLEYLNEGGYNEQFF. The chain uses TRBV29-1 and TRBJ2-1; with no DNA, the TCRdb D assignment of TRBD2 cannot be verified. This CDR3 has 17 amino acids. Germline CDR1 and CDR2: SQVTM and ANQGSEA.

J is TRBJ2-1 and V is TRBV19; no DNA is available, so the TRBD2 call from TCRdb remains unchecked. Germline loops: CDR1 LNHDA, CDR2 SQIVND (reference sequence). This CDR3 is built from 14 residues. The CDR3 here is CASSIGGGGNEQFF. Filled out from reference TRBV19 and TRBJ2-1, the complete variable domain reads DGGITQSPKYLFRKEGQNVTLSCEQNLNHDAMYWYRQDPGQGLRLIYYSQIVNDFQKGDIAEGYSVSREKKESFPLTVTSAQKNPTAFYLCASSIGGGGNEQFFGPGTRLTVL.

The V and J genes are TRBV5-1 and TRBJ2-7; with no DNA, the TCRdb D assignment of TRBD1 cannot be verified. CDR1 and CDR2 from the germline V gene are SGHRS and YFSETQ. The CDR3 is 12 residues long. This CDR3 is CASRDAGYEQYF. Full variable domain (rest looked up from reference TRBV5-1 and TRBJ2-7): KAGVTQTPRYLIKTRGQQVTLSCSPISGHRSVSWYQQTPGQGLQFLFEYFSETQRNKGNFPGRFSGRQFSNSRSEMNVSTLELGDSALYLCASRDAGYEQYFGPGTRLTVT.

The CDR3 protein is CASSPTGTSGLNEQFF. V gene TRBV13 combines with J gene TRBJ2-1; TCRdb's D gene call, TRBD2, goes unchecked for lack of DNA. CDR3 size: 16 residues. Looked up from germline, CDR1 is PRHDT and CDR2 is FYEKMQ (reference sequence).

This sequence joins TRBV27 and TRBJ1-5. Per the germline V gene, CDR1 is MNHEY and CDR2 is SMNVEV (reference sequence). The CDR3 totals 14 residues. CDR3 region: CASSYQGGHQPQHF.

This CDR3 is CASSLHLADSYNEQFF. V is TRBV7-4 and J is TRBJ2-1. This CDR3 is 16 amino acids long. Germline CDR1 and CDR2: SGHVT and SQSDAQ.

The chain employs TRBV28 and TRBJ2-5. The CDR3 consists of 13 residues. Germline V gene data show CDR1 as MDHEN and CDR2 as SYDVKM. The CDR3 sequence: CASSLGPQETQYF.

The chain links TRBV20-1 to TRBJ2-7; TCRdb's D call of TRBD2 is untestable without DNA. In germline, CDR1 is DFQATT, CDR2 SNEGSKA (reference sequence). This CDR3 contains 14 residues. The CDR3: CSAPRLADRYEQYF.

The gene calls are TRBV7-6 and TRBJ2-7; checking the TCRdb D call of TRBD1 is not possible without DNA. The CDR3 consists of 12 residues. In germline, CDR1 is SGHVS, CDR2 FNYEAQ. The CDR3 loop is CATGRDPWEQYF. The full variable domain, completed using reference TRBV7-6 and TRBJ2-7, is GAGVSQSPRYKVTKRGQDVALRCDPISGHVSLYWYRQALGQGPEFLTYFNYEAQQDKSGLPNDRFSAERPEGSISTLTIQRTEQRDSAMYRCATGRDPWEQYFGPGTRLTVT.

The chain combines TRBV28 with TRBJ2-1; TCRdb's D gene call, TRBD1, goes unchecked for lack of DNA. The CDR3 contains 15 residues. Germline CDR1 MDHEN, CDR2 SYDVKM. The CDR3 region is CASSGRDRVGNEQFF.

The J gene is TRBJ1-3, the V gene TRBV4-3. Germline-derived CDR1 and CDR2 are LGHNA and YSLEER. The CDR3 covers 15 residues. CDR3 loop: CASSQDGSSGNTIYF.

The chain combines TRBV28 with TRBJ2-1; TCRdb names TRBD2, which stays unverified in the absence of DNA. Germline CDR1 and CDR2: MDHEN and SYDVKM. CDR3 size: 13 residues. The CDR3 sequence is CASSYRLAGEQFF.